This T cell receptor (beta chain) was documented in a study of early T cells in non-severe SARS-CoV-2 infection. Germline CDR1 is SNHLY and CDR2 is FYNNEI. The ends were cut back, 2 bases at V and 1 base at J, with 6 bases in the middle. This CDR3 contains 13 residues. TCRdb independently ran MiXCR on the 5' RACE reads; one entry per CDR3 protein. Found here are some 97,000 distinct CDR3 sequences, 9.5% to 11% of them singletons; the top ten hold around 4.7%. This sequence was found in an adult who was a healthcare worker with PCR-confirmed SARS-CoV-2 infection or an uninfected control (not recorded which). This chain connects TRBV2 to TRBJ2-7; D unresolved. This specimen consisted of whole blood, obtained at baseline. CDR3 region: CASSESLSYEQYF. The CDR3 DNA reads as TGTGCCAGCAGTGAAAGTCTTTCCTACGAGCAGTACTTC.